This T cell receptor beta chain was recovered during a study of blood T cell repertoires in COVID-19. Study background: COVID-19 samples collected from the United States, Italy and Spain covered acute and convalescent phases.

Authors' analysis steps: Cell counts per sample came from amplifying reference gene primers. The method was immunoSEQ multiplex PCR; TCRdb's version includes in-frame clones alone and lacks a portion of them. V and J calls and clone size are as listed in that table; D and trimming were resolved from the DNA. This sample has some 52,000 clones, with about 90% found just once. CDR3 size: 17 residues. Germline CDR1 and CDR2: LNHDA and SQIVND (reference sequence). V lost 2 bases and J lost 2; bases outside the gene matches: 7. Sequencing was carried out using peripheral blood. This receptor was identified in a human donor with active COVID-19. The donor label of this sample is uncertain. The chain joins TRBV19 to TRBJ2-5; 11 positions agree with TRBD2. CDR3 residues: CASSISLAGGGQETQYF. CDR3 bases: TGTGCCAGTAGTATATCCCTAGCGGGGGGTGGTCAAGAGACCCAGTACTTC.